These 19 T cell receptor beta chains came from one sample sequenced in a study of T cell responses to AZD1222 COVID-19 vaccine. TCRdb's table, derived via immunoSEQ multiplex PCR, lists solely in-frame clones and lacks some. This table holds 100,000 to 150,000 clones, 80% to 90% found once. The sample was peripheral blood, taken on day 0 of AZD1222 vaccination. All receptors come from an adult in good health.

CDR3 residues: CASSQERDGQPQHF. In DNA form, the CDR3 reads TGCGCCAGCAGCCAAGAAAGGGATGGTCAGCCCCAGCATTTT. The chain uses TRBV4-3 and TRBJ1-5; D is uncertain. V was shortened by 0 bases and J by 6 bases, with 9 bases between the two germline ends. Germline-derived CDR1 and CDR2 are LGHNA and YSLEER. The CDR3 is made up of 14 amino acids.

The chain is built from TRBV9 and TRBJ2-5; weak D call: TRBD1 (6 bases). Germline-derived CDR1 and CDR2 are SGDLS and YYNGEE. CDR3 length: 13 amino acids. Trimming left V 4 bases short and J 5 bases short, with 12 bases between. This CDR3 reads CASSIQGGETQYF. In DNA form, the CDR3 reads TGTGCCAGCAGCATACAGGGTGGGGAGACCCAGTACTTC.

Only one count was recorded for this clone. The chain is built from TRBV19 and TRBJ2-1; 8 bases are shared with TRBD1. CDR1 is LNHDA, CDR2 SQIVND, per germline (reference sequence). The junction had 11 bases not matched to a gene; V was cut back by 6 bases and J by 4 bases. This CDR3 comprises 16 residues. CDR3 region: CASSPTTGARYNEQFF. CDR3 coding DNA: TGTGCCAGTAGCCCGACGACAGGGGCTAGGTACAATGAGCAGTTCTTC.

The chain couples TRBV5-4 to TRBJ2-5; possible D gene TRBD1, 5 bases. Germline-derived CDR1 and CDR2 are SGHNT and YYREEE (reference sequence). The CDR3 consists of 15 residues. Trimming took off 6 bases at V and 4 bases at J, with 19 bases between the two ends. Written as DNA, the CDR3 is TGTGCCAGCAATCCCCAGGAAGGGGTGAGAGAGACCCAGTACTTC. It encodes CASNPQEGVRETQYF. Complete variable domain (other parts from reference TRBV5-4 and TRBJ2-5): ETGVTQSPTHLIKTRGQQVTLRCSSQSGHNTVSWYQQALGQGPQFIFQYYREEENGRGNFPPRFSGLQFPNYSSELNVNALELDDSALYLCASNPQEGVRETQYFGPGTRLLVL.

In its sample, this clone was seen once. The chain couples TRBV6-2 or TRBV6-3 to TRBJ1-2; D call uncertain. The CDR3 length is 14 residues. Trimming removed 2 bases at V and 1 base at J, with 8 bases between. The germline V gene encodes CDR1 MNHEY and CDR2 SVGEGT. This CDR3 is CASSYGVDNYGYTF. The CDR3, as DNA: TGTGCCAGCAGTTACGGGGTTGATAACTATGGCTACACCTTC.

V gene TRBV11-3 combines with J gene TRBJ1-1; perhaps TRBD1 as D (6 bases). The CDR3 spans 15 residues. Per germline, CDR1 SGHNT and CDR2 YENEEA. Deletions cut 5 bases from V and 1 base from J, with 14 bases between. CDR3 residues: CASSQAGATNTEAFF. CDR3 sequence (DNA): TGTGCCAGCAGCCAGGCGGGGGCTACGAACACTGAAGCTTTCTTT.

The CDR3 region is CASSFRTDTYEQYF. CDR3 coding DNA: TGTGCCAGCAGCTTTAGGACGGATACCTACGAGCAGTACTTC. The chain joins TRBV13 to TRBJ2-7; unclear D gene. The CDR3 loop spans 14 amino acids. V was shortened by 3 bases and J by 2 bases, with 11 bases between the two germline ends. Germline V gene sequence: CDR1 PRHDT, CDR2 FYEKMQ (reference sequence).

The rearrangement joins TRBV20-1 to TRBJ2-2; 11 positions match TRBD2. Losses at the gene ends were 3 bases for V and 5 bases for J; bases not matched to a gene: 5. Per the germline V gene, CDR1 is DFQATT and CDR2 is SNEGSKA (reference sequence). The CDR3 loop spans 15 amino acids. The CDR3 DNA follows: TGCAGTGCTAGTTTCCTAGCGGGAGGTACCGGGGAGCTGTTTTTT. This translates into CSASFLAGGTGELFF.

J is TRBJ1-4 and V is TRBV29-1; D is undetermined. CDR1 is SQVTM, CDR2 ANQGSEA, per germline. The V end was cut by 6 bases, the J end by 1 base, with 6 bases between. CDR3 length equals 12 residues. As DNA, the CDR3 is TGCAGCGTAACGAAAACTAATGAAAAACTGTTTTTT. Amino acid sequence: CSVTKTNEKLFF.

The chain recombines TRBV4-2 with TRBJ2-2; perhaps D is TRBD1 or TRBD2 (5 bases each). Trimming removed 3 bases at V and 1 base at J, with 6 bases between. Germline V gene sequence: CDR1 LGHNA, CDR2 YNFKEQ. The CDR3 is made up of 14 amino acids. The CDR3 loop is CASSQGENTGELFF. The CDR3 nucleotides are TGTGCCAGCAGCCAGGGGGAGAACACCGGGGAGCTGTTTTTT.

The chain combines TRBV28 with TRBJ2-1; D not certain. Trimming left V 10 bases short and J 5 bases short, with 12 bases between. CDR1 MDHEN and CDR2 SYDVKM come from the germline V gene. The CDR3 is made up of 12 amino acids. The CDR3: CATLEAHNEQFF. The CDR3 DNA reads as TGTGCCACGCTAGAAGCACACAATGAGCAGTTCTTC.

The CDR3 sequence: CASSYGQGTGGLFF. The DNA of the CDR3 is TGTGCCAGCAGTTACGGCCAGGGGACGGGCGGGCTGTTTTTT. The V gene is TRBV6-5, the J gene TRBJ1-4; D perhaps matches TRBD1 (6 bases). Trimming pared 2 bases from V and 14 bases from J, leaving 18 bases between. The CDR3 has 14 residues. Germline CDR1 reads MNHEY; CDR2 reads SVGAGI.

The chain employs TRBV11-3 and TRBJ2-5; TRBD1 is a possible D gene (5 bases). V lost 5 bases, J lost 1 base, and 11 bases lay in between. The germline CDR1 and CDR2 sequences are SGHNT and YENEEA. CDR3 size: 14 residues. DNA of the CDR3: TGTGCCAGCAGCCACCGACAGATCCAAGAGACCCAGTACTTC. This sequence encodes CASSHRQIQETQYF.

This clone occurred once. The CDR3 loop reads CASSQGTHYGYTF. CDR3 coding DNA: TGCGCCAGCAGCCAGGGGACACACTATGGCTACACCTTC. The chain employs TRBV4-3 and TRBJ1-2; perhaps TRBD1 as D (6 bases). The germline CDR1 and CDR2 sequences are LGHNA and YSLEER. The CDR3 contains 13 residues. The V and J ends lost 3 bases and 3 bases respectively, with 8 bases between them.

The J gene is TRBJ1-6, the V gene TRBV6-2 or TRBV6-3, with a possible D match to TRBD1 (6 bases). Trimming pared 2 bases from V and 8 bases from J, leaving 10 bases between. The CDR3 is 14 amino acids. Germline V CDR1 and CDR2: MNHEY, SVGEGT. CDR3 in DNA: TGTGCCAGCAGTTACAAGGACAGTTATTCACCCCTCCACTTT. As protein: CASSYKDSYSPLHF.

The CDR3 spells CASGRDAYGYTF. In DNA form, the CDR3 reads TGTGCCAGCGGCAGGGACGCCTATGGCTACACCTTC. This chain uses TRBV12-3 or TRBV12-4 with TRBJ1-2; TRBD1 might be the D (5 bases). This CDR3 is built from 12 residues. Trimming removed 8 bases from V and 4 bases from J, with 11 bases in between.

The table lists this clone with a count of one. V usage is TRBV27 and J usage is TRBJ2-7; the match to TRBD2 covers 15 bases. V gave up 7 bases and J gave up 5 bases; unmatched junction bases: 9. CDR3 size: 16 residues. Germline CDR1 MNHEY, CDR2 SMNVEV (reference sequence). In DNA form, the CDR3 reads TGTGCCAGCACTCCGGGACTAGCGGGAGGTGCGGACGAGCAGTACTTC. Protein: CASTPGLAGGADEQYF.

V and J are TRBV27 and TRBJ2-2, with TRBD2 matching over 11 bases. Trimming at V came to 3 bases and at J to 4 bases, leaving 7 bases not matched to a gene. The CDR3 is made up of 17 amino acids. The germline V gene encodes CDR1 MNHEY and CDR2 SMNVEV (reference sequence). The CDR3 is CASSFSGRAGGTGELFF. CDR3 nucleotide sequence: TGTGCCAGCAGTTTTAGCGGGAGGGCTGGAGGCACCGGGGAGCTGTTTTTT.

The rearrangement joins TRBV24-1 to TRBJ1-1, with a weak D call TRBD1 (5 bases). Per the germline V gene, CDR1 is KGHDR and CDR2 is SFDVKD. The length of the CDR3 is 13 residues. V was cut by 3 bases and J by 3 bases, with 7 bases left in between. The CDR3 bases are TGTGCCACCAGTGATCGACAGTACACTGAAGCTTTCTTT. Protein sequence: CATSDRQYTEAFF.